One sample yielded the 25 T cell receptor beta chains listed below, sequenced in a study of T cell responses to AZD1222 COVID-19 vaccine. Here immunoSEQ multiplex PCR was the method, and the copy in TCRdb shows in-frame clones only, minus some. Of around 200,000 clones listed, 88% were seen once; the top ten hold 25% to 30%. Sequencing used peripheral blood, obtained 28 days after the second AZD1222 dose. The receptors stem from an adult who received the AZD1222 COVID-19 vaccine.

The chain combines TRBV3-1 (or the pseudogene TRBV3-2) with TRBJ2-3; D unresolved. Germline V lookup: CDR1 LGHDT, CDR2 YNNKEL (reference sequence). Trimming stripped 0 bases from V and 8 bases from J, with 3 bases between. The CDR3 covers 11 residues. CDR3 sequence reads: CASSQEGTQYF. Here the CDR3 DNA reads TGTGCCAGCAGCCAAGAGGGTACGCAGTATTTT.

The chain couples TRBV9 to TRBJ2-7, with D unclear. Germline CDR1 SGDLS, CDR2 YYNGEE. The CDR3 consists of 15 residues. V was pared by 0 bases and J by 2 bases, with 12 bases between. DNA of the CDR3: TGTGCCAGCAGCGTAGAGGGCAGGCCACCCTACGAGCAGTACTTC. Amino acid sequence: CASSVEGRPPYEQYF. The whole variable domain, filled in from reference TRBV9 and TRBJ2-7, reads DSGVTQTPKHLITATGQRVTLRCSPRSGDLSVYWYQQSLDQGLQFLIQYYNGEERAKGNILERFSAQQFPDLHSELNLSSLELGDSALYFCASSVEGRPPYEQYFGPGTRLTVT.

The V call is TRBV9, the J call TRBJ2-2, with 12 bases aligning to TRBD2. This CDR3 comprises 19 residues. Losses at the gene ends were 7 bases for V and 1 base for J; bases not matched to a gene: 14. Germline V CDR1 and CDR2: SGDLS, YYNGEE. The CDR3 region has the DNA TGTGCCAGCGGCCCGTGGGGACTAGCGGGCCTAAGGAACACCGGGGAGCTGTTTTTT. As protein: CASGPWGLAGLRNTGELFF.

Here the CDR3 DNA reads TGTGCTATCAAACCCGGGACAGGGGGCACCGGGGAGCTGTTTTTT. It is translated as CAIKPGTGGTGELFF. This rearrangement joins TRBV7-9 to TRBJ2-2, with 11 bases that match TRBD1. CDR1 is SEHNR, CDR2 FQNEAQ, per germline (reference sequence). This CDR3 is 15 amino acids long.

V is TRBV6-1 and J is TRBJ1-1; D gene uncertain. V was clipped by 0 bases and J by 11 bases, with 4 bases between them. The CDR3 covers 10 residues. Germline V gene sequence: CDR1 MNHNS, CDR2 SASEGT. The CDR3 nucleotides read TGTGCCAGCAGTGAAGCCGCGGCTTTCTTT. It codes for CASSEAAAFF.

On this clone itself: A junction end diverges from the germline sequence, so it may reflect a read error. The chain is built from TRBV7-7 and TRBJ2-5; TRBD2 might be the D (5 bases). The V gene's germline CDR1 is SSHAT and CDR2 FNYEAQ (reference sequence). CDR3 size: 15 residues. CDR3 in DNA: TGTGCTAGCAGCTTAGCGAGTGATGGGCGAGAGACCCAGTACTTC. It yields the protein CASSLASDGRETQYF.

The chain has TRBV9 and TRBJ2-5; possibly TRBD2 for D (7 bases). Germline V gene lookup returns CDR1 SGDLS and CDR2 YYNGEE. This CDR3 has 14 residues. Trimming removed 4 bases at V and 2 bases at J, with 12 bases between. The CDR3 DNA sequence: TGTGCCAGCAGCCCAAGGGGGGGTCAAGAGACCCAGTACTTC. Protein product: CASSPRGGQETQYF.

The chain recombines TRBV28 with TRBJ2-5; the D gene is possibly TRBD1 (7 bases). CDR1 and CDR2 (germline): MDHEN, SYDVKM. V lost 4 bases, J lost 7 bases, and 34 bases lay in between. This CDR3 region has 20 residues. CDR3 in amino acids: CASSSDPGQRDSLPPGTQYF. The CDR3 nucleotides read TGTGCCAGCAGTTCTGATCCGGGACAGAGGGACTCACTCCCGCCTGGGACCCAGTACTTC.

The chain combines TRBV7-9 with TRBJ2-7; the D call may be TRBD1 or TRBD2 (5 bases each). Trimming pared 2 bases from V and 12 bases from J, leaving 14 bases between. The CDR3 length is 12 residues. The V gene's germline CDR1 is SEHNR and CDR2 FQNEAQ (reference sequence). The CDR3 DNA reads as TGTGCCAGCAGCTTAACCGGGACCCCGGGGTACTTC. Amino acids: CASSLTGTPGYF.

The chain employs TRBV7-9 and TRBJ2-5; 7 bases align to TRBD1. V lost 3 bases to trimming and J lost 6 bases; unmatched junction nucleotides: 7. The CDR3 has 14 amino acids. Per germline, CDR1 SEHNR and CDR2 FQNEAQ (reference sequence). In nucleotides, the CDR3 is TGTGCCAGCAGCTTTGGGCAGGACAGGCAGACCCAGTACTTC. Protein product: CASSFGQDRQTQYF. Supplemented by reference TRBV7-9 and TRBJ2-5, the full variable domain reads DTGVSQNPRHKITKRGQNVTFRCDPISEHNRLYWYRQTLGQGPEFLTYFQNEAQLEKSRLLSDRFSAERPKGSFSTLEIQRTEQGDSAMYLCASSFGQDRQTQYFGPGTRLLVL.

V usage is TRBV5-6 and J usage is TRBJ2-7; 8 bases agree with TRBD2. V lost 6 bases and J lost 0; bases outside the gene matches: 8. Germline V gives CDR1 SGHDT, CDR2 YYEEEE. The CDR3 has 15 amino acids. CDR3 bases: TGTGCCAGCAACTTAGCGGGAACGATCTCCTACGAGCAGTACTTC. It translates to CASNLAGTISYEQYF.

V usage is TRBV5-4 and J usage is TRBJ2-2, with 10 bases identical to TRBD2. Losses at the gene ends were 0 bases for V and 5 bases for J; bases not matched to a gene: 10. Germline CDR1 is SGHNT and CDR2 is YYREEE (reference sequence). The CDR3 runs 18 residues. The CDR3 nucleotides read TGTGCCAGCAGCTTGGCCTTGCTAGCGGGAGCAGGGACCGGGGAGCTGTTTTTT. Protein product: CASSLALLAGAGTGELFF.

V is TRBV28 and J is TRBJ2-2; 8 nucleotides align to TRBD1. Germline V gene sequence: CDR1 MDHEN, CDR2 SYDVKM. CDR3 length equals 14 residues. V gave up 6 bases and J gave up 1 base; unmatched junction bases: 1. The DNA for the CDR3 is TGTGCCAGCAGGGGACAGGAGAACACCGGGGAGCTGTTTTTT. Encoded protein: CASRGQENTGELFF.

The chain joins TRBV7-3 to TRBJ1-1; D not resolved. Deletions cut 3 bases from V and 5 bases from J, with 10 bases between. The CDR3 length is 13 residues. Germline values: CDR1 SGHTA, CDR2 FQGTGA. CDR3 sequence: CASSLVLGTEAFF. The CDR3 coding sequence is TGTGCCAGCAGCTTGGTGCTGGGGACTGAAGCTTTCTTT.

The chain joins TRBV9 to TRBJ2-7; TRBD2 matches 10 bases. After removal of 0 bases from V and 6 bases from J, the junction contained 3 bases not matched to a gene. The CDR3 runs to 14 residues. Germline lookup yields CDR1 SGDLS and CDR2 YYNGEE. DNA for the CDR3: TGTGCCAGCAGCGTAGAAGCGGGAGGGGGCGAGCAGTACTTC. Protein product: CASSVEAGGGEQYF. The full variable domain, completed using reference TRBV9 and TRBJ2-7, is DSGVTQTPKHLITATGQRVTLRCSPRSGDLSVYWYQQSLDQGLQFLIQYYNGEERAKGNILERFSAQQFPDLHSELNLSSLELGDSALYFCASSVEAGGGEQYFGPGTRLTVT.

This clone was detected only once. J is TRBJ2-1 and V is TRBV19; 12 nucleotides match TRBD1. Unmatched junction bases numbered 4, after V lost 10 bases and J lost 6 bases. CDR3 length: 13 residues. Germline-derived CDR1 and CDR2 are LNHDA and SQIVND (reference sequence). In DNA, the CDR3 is TGTGCCACCCGGGACAGGGGGCGCAATGAGCAGTTCTTC. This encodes CATRDRGRNEQFF.

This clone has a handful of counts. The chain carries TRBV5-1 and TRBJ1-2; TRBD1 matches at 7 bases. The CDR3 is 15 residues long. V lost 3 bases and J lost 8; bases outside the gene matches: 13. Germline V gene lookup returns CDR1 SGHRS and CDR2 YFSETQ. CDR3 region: CASSSLGQVARGYTF. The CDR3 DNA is TGCGCCAGCAGCTCCCTCGGACAGGTGGCTAGGGGCTACACCTTC.

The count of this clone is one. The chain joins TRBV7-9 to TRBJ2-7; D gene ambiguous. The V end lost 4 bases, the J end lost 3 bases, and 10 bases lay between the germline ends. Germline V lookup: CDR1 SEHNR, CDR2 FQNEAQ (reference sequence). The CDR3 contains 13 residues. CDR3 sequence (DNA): TGTGCCAGCAGCTCTCCGGGTCTCTACGAGCAGTACTTC. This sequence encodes CASSSPGLYEQYF.

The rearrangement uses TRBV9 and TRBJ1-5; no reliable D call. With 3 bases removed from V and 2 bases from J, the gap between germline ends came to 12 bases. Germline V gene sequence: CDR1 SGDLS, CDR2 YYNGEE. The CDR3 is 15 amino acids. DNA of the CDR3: TGTGCCAGCAGCGCCGCCGTTGGGGGCAATCAGCCCCAGCATTTT. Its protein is CASSAAVGGNQPQHF. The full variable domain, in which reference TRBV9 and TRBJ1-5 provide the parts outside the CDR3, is DSGVTQTPKHLITATGQRVTLRCSPRSGDLSVYWYQQSLDQGLQFLIQYYNGEERAKGNILERFSAQQFPDLHSELNLSSLELGDSALYFCASSAAVGGNQPQHFGDGTRLSIL.

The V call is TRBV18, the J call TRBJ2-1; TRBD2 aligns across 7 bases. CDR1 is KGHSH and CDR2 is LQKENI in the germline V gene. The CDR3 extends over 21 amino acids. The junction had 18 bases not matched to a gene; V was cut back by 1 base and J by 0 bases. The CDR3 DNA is TGTGCCAGCTCACCACGCCTGGTTAGTCTAGCGGTCGAGAGCTCCTACAATGAGCAGTTCTTC. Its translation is CASSPRLVSLAVESSYNEQFF.

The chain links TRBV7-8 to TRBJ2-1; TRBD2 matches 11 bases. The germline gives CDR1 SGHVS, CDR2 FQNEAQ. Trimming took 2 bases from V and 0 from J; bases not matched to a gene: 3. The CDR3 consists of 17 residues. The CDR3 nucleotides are TGTGCCAGCAGCTTAACTAGCGGGAGAGTCTCCTACAATGAGCAGTTCTTC. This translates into CASSLTSGRVSYNEQFF. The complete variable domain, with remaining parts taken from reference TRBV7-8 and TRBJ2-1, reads GAGVSQSPRYKVAKRGQDVALRCDPISGHVSLFWYQQALGQGPEFLTYFQNEAQLDKSGLPSDRFFAERPEGSVSTLKIQRTQQEDSAVYLCASSLTSGRVSYNEQFFGPGTRLTVL.

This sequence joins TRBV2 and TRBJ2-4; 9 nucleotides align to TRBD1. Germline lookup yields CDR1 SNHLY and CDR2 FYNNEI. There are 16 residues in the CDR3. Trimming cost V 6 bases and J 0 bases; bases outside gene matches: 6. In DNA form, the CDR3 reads TGTGCCAGCAGCGCTACAGGGGGCGCAGCCAAAAACATTCAGTACTTC. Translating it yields CASSATGGAAKNIQYF.

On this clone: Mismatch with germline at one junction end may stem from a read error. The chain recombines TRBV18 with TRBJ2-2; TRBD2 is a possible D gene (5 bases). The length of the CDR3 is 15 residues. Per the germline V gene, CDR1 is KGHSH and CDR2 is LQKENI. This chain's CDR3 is CASSPLGQATGELFF. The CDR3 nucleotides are TGTGCCAGCTCACCTCTCGGGCAAGCGACCGGGGAGTTGTTTTTT.

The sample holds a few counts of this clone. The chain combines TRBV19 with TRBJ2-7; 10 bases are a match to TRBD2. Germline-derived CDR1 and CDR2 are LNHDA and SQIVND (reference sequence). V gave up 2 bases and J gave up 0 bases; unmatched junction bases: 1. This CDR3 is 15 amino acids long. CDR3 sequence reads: CASSISGRVSYEQYF. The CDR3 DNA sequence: TGTGCCAGTAGTATAAGCGGGAGGGTCTCCTACGAGCAGTACTTC. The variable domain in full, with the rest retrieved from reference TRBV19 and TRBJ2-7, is DGGITQSPKYLFRKEGQNVTLSCEQNLNHDAMYWYRQDPGQGLRLIYYSQIVNDFQKGDIAEGYSVSREKKESFPLTVTSAQKNPTAFYLCASSISGRVSYEQYFGPGTRLTVT.

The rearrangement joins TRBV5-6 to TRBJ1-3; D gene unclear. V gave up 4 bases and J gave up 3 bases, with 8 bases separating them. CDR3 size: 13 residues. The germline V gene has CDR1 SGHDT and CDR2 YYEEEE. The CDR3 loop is CASSPEDGNTIYF. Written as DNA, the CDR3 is TGTGCCAGCAGCCCAGAGGATGGAAACACCATATATTTT.